A single sample is the source of the 17 T cell receptor beta chains below, sequenced in a study of cytomegalovirus exposure and HLA in healthy donors (dated by TCRdb to the late 2010s). The library was obtained by the immunoSEQ multiplex PCR assay. A mixture of 60 forward primers for TCR Vbeta segments and 13 reverse primers for TCR Jbeta segments was used in the multiplex PCR. TCRdb holds this immuneACCESS table with in-frame rearrangements only. Some clones are missing; in checked studies, unresolved V genes explain under half, and the rest has no known cause. The sample table contains tens of thousands of clones; only one count was recorded for around 73% of them. Clones ranked in the top ten supply 5% to 7% of the sample. Sequences were obtained from PBMCs. The receptor set was obtained from a man over 45 in good health and CMV-seronegative.

This chain links TRBV6-5 with TRBJ1-1, with D possibly matching TRBD1 (5 bases). Trimming took off 8 bases at V and 6 bases at J, with 7 bases between the two ends. The CDR3 totals 10 residues. CDR1 is MNHEY and CDR2 is SVGAGI in the germline V gene. The CDR3: CASGGAEAFF. The CDR3 nucleotides are TGTGCCAGCGGGGGGGCTGAAGCTTTCTTT.

CDR3 protein: CASSDLAGGYNEQFF. The CDR3 DNA follows: TGTGCCAGCAGTGACCTAGCGGGGGGCTACAATGAGCAGTTCTTC. The chain joins TRBV6-4 to TRBJ2-1, with 11 bases aligning to TRBD2. V dropped 2 bases and J dropped 3; count of bases not matched to a gene: 0. The CDR3 contains 15 residues. Germline V gene sequence: CDR1 MRHNA, CDR2 SNTAGT.

This clone has just one count. J is TRBJ1-2 and V is TRBV15; D unresolved. CDR3 length: 13 residues. Trimming took 0 bases from V and 8 from J, leaving 10 bases between them. Germline-derived CDR1 and CDR2 are LNHNV and YYDKDF (reference sequence). The CDR3 here is CATSREGAGGYTF. The CDR3 DNA reads TGTGCCACCAGCAGAGAGGGAGCAGGAGGCTACACCTTC.

This clone was counted a few times. The chain links TRBV2 to TRBJ1-2; possibly TRBD1 for D (5 bases). This CDR3 contains 15 residues. V was clipped by 7 bases and J by 5 bases, with 20 bases between them. The germline gives CDR1 SNHLY, CDR2 FYNNEI. This CDR3 is CASTFRGSGGYGYTF. DNA of the CDR3: TGTGCCAGCACATTCCGGGGGTCGGGAGGGTATGGCTACACCTTC.

V is TRBV5-1 and J is TRBJ1-2; 9 bases align to TRBD1. Losses at the gene ends were 3 bases for V and 2 bases for J; bases not matched to a gene: 2. The V gene's germline CDR1 is SGHRS and CDR2 YFSETQ. The CDR3 is 14 residues long. The CDR3 DNA reads TGCGCCAGCAGCTGGGACAGGGACAACTATGGCTACACCTTC. This gives the protein CASSWDRDNYGYTF. Drawing the rest from reference TRBV5-1 and TRBJ1-2, the complete variable domain is KAGVTQTPRYLIKTRGQQVTLSCSPISGHRSVSWYQQTPGQGLQFLFEYFSETQRNKGNFPGRFSGRQFSNSRSEMNVSTLELGDSALYLCASSWDRDNYGYTFGSGTRLTVV.

This sequence joins TRBV7-9 and TRBJ2-7; TRBD1 aligns across 8 bases. The CDR3 consists of 14 residues. Germline lookup yields CDR1 SEHNR and CDR2 FQNEAQ (reference sequence). V shed 4 bases and J 3 bases; nucleotides not matched to a gene: 5. The chain's CDR3 is CASSSLDRDYEQYF. The CDR3 DNA is TGTGCCAGCAGCTCGTTGGACAGGGACTACGAGCAGTACTTC.

This chain joins TRBV6-1 and TRBJ1-2; D gene ambiguous. Trimming pared 0 bases from V and 2 bases from J, leaving 13 bases between. CDR3 length equals 16 residues. Germline CDR1 reads MNHNS; CDR2 reads SASEGT. The CDR3 loop is CASSEALAARNYGYTF. Written as DNA, the CDR3 is TGTGCCAGCAGTGAAGCGCTGGCAGCTAGAAACTATGGCTACACCTTC.

The chain's CDR3 is CASSLYGVQETQYF. The DNA for the CDR3 is TGCGCCAGCAGCTTGTACGGGGTTCAAGAGACCCAGTACTTC. The V gene is TRBV5-1, the J gene TRBJ2-5, with D possibly being TRBD2 (5 bases). CDR3 length: 14 amino acids. Germline V CDR1 and CDR2: SGHRS, YFSETQ. Trimming pared 1 base from V and 2 bases from J, leaving 9 bases between.

This clone was recorded only once. The gene calls are TRBV6-5 and TRBJ1-4; D is undetermined. The CDR3 totals 15 residues. CDR1 is MNHEY and CDR2 is SVGAGI in the germline V gene. The V gene lost 6 bases and the J gene lost 0 bases, with 11 bases spanning the gap. CDR3 protein: CASSPKEATNEKLFF. CDR3 nucleotides: TGTGCCAGCAGCCCCAAGGAGGCAACTAATGAAAAACTGTTTTTT.

The V call is TRBV7-9, the J call TRBJ1-2, with D tentatively TRBD1 (5 bases). CDR3 length: 14 residues. The germline gives CDR1 SEHNR, CDR2 FQNEAQ (reference sequence). V was cut by 5 bases and J by 1 base, with 11 bases left in between. This CDR3 reads CASSKMTDNYGYTF. The CDR3 DNA reads TGTGCCAGCAGCAAGATGACAGATAACTATGGCTACACCTTC.

V usage is TRBV9 and J usage is TRBJ1-1, with 7 bases fitting TRBD1. CDR3 length equals 13 residues. V shed 5 bases, J shed 7 bases, and the junction held 8 bases outside the gene matches. Germline CDR1 is SGDLS and CDR2 is YYNGEE. CDR3 nucleotides: TGTGCCAGCAGTGACTCGGGACAGCATGAAGCTTTCTTT. Translating it yields CASSDSGQHEAFF. The variable domain in full, with the rest retrieved from reference TRBV9 and TRBJ1-1, is DSGVTQTPKHLITATGQRVTLRCSPRSGDLSVYWYQQSLDQGLQFLIQYYNGEERAKGNILERFSAQQFPDLHSELNLSSLELGDSALYFCASSDSGQHEAFFGQGTRLTVV.

V usage is TRBV6-6 and J usage is TRBJ1-1, with 11 bases matching TRBD1. Per germline, CDR1 MNHNY and CDR2 SVGAGI (reference sequence). CDR3 length: 15 amino acids. The V segment lost 4 bases and the J segment 6 bases; nucleotides outside the gene matches: 7. In DNA, the CDR3 is TGTGCCAGCAGTTGGGACAGGGGGTATGTAGCTGAAGCTTTCTTT. Encoded protein: CASSWDRGYVAEAFF.

The CDR3 spells CASSQLPGGNQPQHF. The CDR3 nucleotides read TGCGCCAGCAGCCAACTGCCAGGGGGCAATCAGCCCCAGCATTTT. The chain couples TRBV5-1 to TRBJ1-5; perhaps TRBD1 as D (6 bases). V was trimmed by 4 bases and J by 2 bases, leaving 13 bases between them. The CDR3 consists of 15 residues. Germline CDR1 is SGHRS and CDR2 is YFSETQ.

This chain connects TRBV20-1 to TRBJ1-1, with D maybe TRBD1 (5 bases). Trimming left V 4 bases short and J 7 bases short, with 10 bases between. Germline loops: CDR1 DFQATT, CDR2 SNEGSKA (reference sequence). This CDR3 contains 11 residues. The CDR3 DNA follows: TGCAGTGCTACAGGGCTCTATGAAGCTTTCTTT. Translating it yields CSATGLYEAFF.

V is TRBV11-2 and J is TRBJ1-3; unclear D gene. The V end lost 2 bases, the J end lost 0 bases, and 8 bases lay between the germline ends. This CDR3 has 15 residues. Germline lookup yields CDR1 SGHAT and CDR2 FQNNGV. The CDR3 nucleotides are TGTGCCAGCAGCTTACGGCGGAGCTCTGGAAACACCATATATTTT. Encoded protein: CASSLRRSSGNTIYF.

The rearrangement joins TRBV11-2 to TRBJ2-2; TRBD2 aligns across 11 bases. With 3 bases clipped from V and 1 base from J, the junction kept 1 base outside the gene matches. The CDR3 is 16 residues long. Germline V gives CDR1 SGHAT, CDR2 FQNNGV. The DNA of the CDR3 is TGTGCCAGCAGCTTGCTAGCGGGGGGGAACACCGGGGAGCTGTTTTTT. It encodes CASSLLAGGNTGELFF.

The chain uses TRBV9 and TRBJ2-7; D is possibly TRBD2 (5 bases). The CDR3 is made up of 12 amino acids. Looked up from germline, CDR1 is SGDLS and CDR2 is YYNGEE. V was cut by 8 bases and J by 3 bases, with 12 bases left in between. CDR3 loop: CASEGEVYEQYF. The CDR3 nucleotides are TGTGCCAGTGAGGGTGAGGTCTACGAGCAGTACTTC.